This section outlines one T cell receptor beta chain sequence together with its context. These data come from a study of blood T cell repertoires in COVID-19. At the level of the study: Material from acute and convalescent COVID-19 was sourced from the United States, Italy and Spain. T cells, B-cell-depleted T cells, or PBMCs supplied cDNA or gDNA.

Trimming shortened V by 2 bases and J by 6 bases, and 6 bases separated the two germline ends. The CDR3 contains 12 residues. Germline CDR1 and CDR2: LGHNA and YSLEER. Original methodology: Reference gene primer amplification yielded estimated nucleated cell counts. Measured with immunoSEQ multiplex PCR; TCRdb has only the in-frame clones, and not every one. V and J calls and clone size come straight from that table; D and trimming were deduced from the DNA. The data hold about 330,000 clones, with roughly 90% observed a single time. The V and J genes are TRBV4-3 and TRBJ2-3; D perhaps matches TRBD2 (6 bases). The source is a woman in her fifties or sixties with active or convalescent COVID-19. Material for sequencing was peripheral blood. CDR3 protein: CASSQSGDTQYF. In DNA form, the CDR3 reads TGCGCCAGCAGCCAAAGCGGGGATACGCAGTATTTT.